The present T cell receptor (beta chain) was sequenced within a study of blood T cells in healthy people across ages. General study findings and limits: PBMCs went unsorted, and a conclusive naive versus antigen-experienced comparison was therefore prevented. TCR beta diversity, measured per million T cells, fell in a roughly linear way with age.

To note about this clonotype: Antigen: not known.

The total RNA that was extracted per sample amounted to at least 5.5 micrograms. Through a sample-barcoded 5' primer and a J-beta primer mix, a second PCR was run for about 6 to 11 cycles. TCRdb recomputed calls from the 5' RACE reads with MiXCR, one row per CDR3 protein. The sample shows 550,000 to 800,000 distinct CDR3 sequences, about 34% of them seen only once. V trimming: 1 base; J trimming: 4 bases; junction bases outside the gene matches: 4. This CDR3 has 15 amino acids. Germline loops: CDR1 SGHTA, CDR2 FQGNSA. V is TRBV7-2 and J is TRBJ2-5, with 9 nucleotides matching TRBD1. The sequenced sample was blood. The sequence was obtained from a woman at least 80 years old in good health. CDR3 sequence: CASSLGGTGPETQYF. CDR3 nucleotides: TGTGCCAGCAGCTTAGGGGGGACAGGGCCAGAGACCCAGTACTTC.